One and the same sample provided the 15 T cell receptor beta chains below, sequenced in a study of early T cells in non-severe SARS-CoV-2 infection. TCRdb redid the calling of the 5' RACE reads with MiXCR, one entry per CDR3 protein. Among more than 20,000 distinct CDR3 sequences listed, 4% to 5% were seen once. The material sequenced was whole blood. The receptors derive from an adult who was a healthcare worker with PCR-confirmed SARS-CoV-2 infection or an uninfected control (not recorded which).

The chain employs TRBV29-1 and TRBJ1-3; D might be TRBD1 (5 bases). Germline V lookup: CDR1 SQVTM, CDR2 ANQGSEA. The CDR3 runs 14 residues. V lost 3 bases to trimming and J lost 0 bases, with 9 bases between them. The CDR3 protein is CSVDGGISGNTIYF. CDR3 DNA: TGCAGCGTTGATGGGGGAATCTCTGGAAACACCATATATTTT.

The sample holds many counts of this clonotype. The gene calls are TRBV13 and TRBJ2-3; D is perhaps TRBD1 (5 bases). This CDR3 spans 13 amino acids. Germline assignment: CDR1 PRHDT and CDR2 FYEKMQ (reference sequence). Trimming took off 5 bases at V and 4 bases at J, with 10 bases between the two ends. CDR3: CASSPLGADTQYF. CDR3 DNA sequence: TGTGCCAGCAGCCCCTTAGGGGCAGATACGCAGTATTTT.

The rearrangement uses TRBV7-2 and TRBJ2-1; TRBD1 or TRBD2 may be the D gene (6 bases each). Germline CDR1 reads SGHTA; CDR2 reads FQGNSA. V shed 5 bases and J shed 8 bases, with 13 bases lying between them. The CDR3 extends over 13 amino acids. The CDR3 reads CASSPVGGDEQFF. CDR3 nucleotide sequence: TGTGCCAGCAGCCCTGTGGGGGGCGATGAGCAGTTCTTC.

This clonotype was observed many times. The chain recombines TRBV28 with TRBJ1-5, with D possibly TRBD1 on 6 matching bases. The CDR3 covers 16 residues. Germline values: CDR1 MDHEN, CDR2 SYDVKM. V was trimmed by 3 bases and J by 3 bases, leaving 15 bases between them. CDR3 coding DNA: TGTGCCAGCAGTTTGACGGCAGGGGCGAACAATCAGCCCCAGCATTTT. Residues: CASSLTAGANNQPQHF.

J is TRBJ2-2 and V is TRBV2; D might be TRBD1 (6 bases). From germline, CDR1 is SNHLY and CDR2 FYNNEI. With 5 bases removed from V and 0 bases from J, the gap between germline ends came to 10 bases. The CDR3 covers 15 residues. The CDR3 nucleotides are TGTGCCAGCAGTTCACAGGGAACGAACACCGGGGAGCTGTTTTTT. Amino acids: CASSSQGTNTGELFF.

V gene TRBV19 combines with J gene TRBJ2-3; the D gene could be TRBD1 or TRBD2 (5 bases each). Per germline, CDR1 LNHDA and CDR2 SQIVND (reference sequence). V dropped 5 bases and J dropped 0 bases, with 12 bases sitting between them. The CDR3 loop spans 15 amino acids. CDR3 in DNA: TGTGCCAGTAGTCACGGGGCTACTAGCACAGATACGCAGTATTTT. Translation: CASSHGATSTDTQYF.

This clonotype showed up many times. V is TRBV7-2 and J is TRBJ2-1, with D possibly TRBD1 on 6 matching bases. The V end lost 8 bases, the J end lost 6 bases, and 8 bases lay between the germline ends. Germline CDR1 and CDR2: SGHTA and FQGNSA. The CDR3 consists of 11 residues. This chain's CDR3 is CASGQLNEQFF. The CDR3 coding sequence is TGTGCCAGCGGACAGCTCAATGAGCAGTTCTTC.

This clonotype was counted ten times or more. V is TRBV4-1 and J is TRBJ2-1; TRBD2 might be the D (7 bases). The germline V and J ends were trimmed by 0 bases and 9 bases, with 15 bases remaining between them. In germline, CDR1 is MGHRA, CDR2 YSYEKL. The CDR3 contains 15 residues. The CDR3 bases are TGCGCCAGCAGCCAAGACCCGGGGGGCCCTACTGAGCAGTTCTTC. This gives the protein CASSQDPGGPTEQFF.

This clonotype was recorded at least ten times. This chain uses TRBV6-6 with TRBJ2-1; no firm D call. CDR1 and CDR2 from the germline V gene are MNHNY and SVGAGI (reference sequence). The CDR3 contains 14 residues. V was cut by 6 bases and J by 6 bases, with 15 bases left in between. CDR3 bases: TGTGCCAGCAGCCCTTCCGCTCTTTTCAATGAGCAGTTCTTC. This translates into CASSPSALFNEQFF.

This clonotype was detected only a few times. The V gene is TRBV5-5, the J gene TRBJ2-5, with D hard to call. V shed 7 bases and J shed 1 base, with 17 bases lying between them. Germline V gene data show CDR1 as SGHKS and CDR2 as YYEKEE (reference sequence). This CDR3 spans 15 amino acids. CDR3 protein: CASWWSPSIQETQYF. CDR3 in DNA: TGTGCCAGCTGGTGGAGCCCGTCGATCCAAGAGACCCAGTACTTC.

This clonotype was seen many times. V and J are TRBV29-1 and TRBJ2-7, with TRBD2 as a possible D gene (5 bases). The CDR3 sequence is 17 residues long. V gave up 8 bases and J gave up 7 bases, with 33 bases separating them. Germline V gene data show CDR1 as SQVTM and CDR2 as ANQGSEA. The CDR3 bases are TGCAGCTTATACTGGCGGGTCCCCATATTCGTCCGTCGGGAGCAGTACTTC. Translation: CSLYWRVPIFVRREQYF.

This clonotype was seen repeatedly, ten times or more. CDR3 bases: TGTGCCAGCAGCCCAGGACAGGGCCATCAGCCCCAGCATTTT. Protein sequence: CASSPGQGHQPQHF. This chain links TRBV3-1 with TRBJ1-5; TRBD1 matches at 8 bases. The CDR3 spans 14 residues. Germline-derived CDR1 and CDR2 are LGHDT and YNNKEL (reference sequence). The V and J ends lost 4 bases and 5 bases, in that order; junction bases with no gene match: 4.

There are many counts of this clonotype. J is TRBJ2-3 and V is TRBV2; 14 nucleotides match TRBD2. Per the germline V gene, CDR1 is SNHLY and CDR2 is FYNNEI. The CDR3 is 14 residues long. Trimming at V came to 8 bases and at J to 5 bases, leaving 3 bases not matched to a gene. The CDR3 region has the DNA TGTGCCAGCGGGACTAGCGGGGGAGGAGATACGCAGTATTTT. Its translation is CASGTSGGGDTQYF.

This clonotype was found many times. The chain couples TRBV3-1 to TRBJ1-1; possible D gene TRBD1, 5 bases. V dropped 1 base and J dropped 0 bases, with 21 bases sitting between them. The CDR3 runs to 19 residues. Germline CDR1 is LGHDT and CDR2 is YNNKEL (reference sequence). The CDR3 sequence is CASSQVVPLMGGLNTEAFF. In DNA, the CDR3 is TGTGCCAGCAGCCAAGTAGTTCCCTTAATGGGGGGACTGAACACTGAAGCTTTCTTT.

This clonotype was recorded many times. This sequence joins TRBV6-5 and TRBJ2-2, with D uncertain. Germline assignment: CDR1 MNHEY and CDR2 SVGAGI. V shed 6 bases and J shed 2 bases, with 7 bases lying between them. The CDR3 extends over 13 amino acids. CDR3 nucleotide sequence: TGTGCCAGCAGGACGGATAACACCGGGGAGCTGTTTTTT. This encodes CASRTDNTGELFF.